This paragraph covers one T cell receptor beta chain sequence. Study processing details: Quantification of nucleated cells was approximated via reference gene primer amplification. Assay used: immunoSEQ multiplex PCR; TCRdb lists only in-frame clones, some missing. The V and J calls and clone size were taken over from that table, and D and trimming were inferred from the DNA. The repertoire consists of 160,000 or so clones, with over 75% occurring once and the leading ten covering roughly 10%. The CDR3 has 16 residues. Trimming removed 3 bases from V and 4 bases from J; junction bases left unmatched: 11. Germline CDR1 and CDR2: MNHEY and SMNVEV (reference sequence). These data belong to a study of blood T cell repertoires in COVID-19. About the study: Samples representing acute and convalescent COVID-19 were sourced from the United States, Italy and Spain. Sample material is recorded as cDNA or gDNA derived from T cells, B-cell-depleted T cells, or PBMCs.

The chain employs TRBV27 and TRBJ1-2, with TRBD1 matching over 7 bases. This clonotype was obtained from a human donor in a cohort sampled during active COVID-19. The sample was peripheral blood. DNA for the CDR3: TGTGCCAGCAGTTTTCTTCTCGGACAGGTCTTCTATGGCTACACCTTC. Its protein product is CASSFLLGQVFYGYTF.